Listed below are T cell receptor beta chains from one sample, sequenced in a study of T cells after yellow fever vaccination. TCRdb ran MiXCR on the 5' RACE reads and lists one entry per CDR3 protein. The sample lists roughly 520,000 distinct CDR3 sequences, 20% to 25% occurring once. This material consisted of PBMCs, taken less than 25 days after the first yellow fever vaccination. These receptor sequences come from a man aged 18 to 29 who received the YFV17D yellow fever vaccine. Both conserved end residues are trimmed from each CDR3. Fields, in order: clone size, V gene, D gene, CDR3 protein. D genes are given only for firm matches. Expanded clones get a size class; other rows say once, few or many, or leave the size out.

>many|TRBV11-2|TRBD1
ASSFTGANTEAF
>many|TRBV12-3/TRBV12-4|TRBD1
ASSATGGNTIY
>few|TRBV6-1|TRBD1
ASRSTGAINSPLH
>NA|TRBV9|NA
ASSVTGRMGGELF
>few|TRBV5-1|NA
ASSLRGTEGETQY
>few|TRBV9|TRBD1
ASSPGGVRWTEAF
>NA|TRBV10-3|NA
AIRGDSRSTDTQY
>NA|TRBV30|NA
AWMRDLGYT
>NA|TRBV6-1|NA
ASRFYEEETQY
>NA|TRBV12-3/TRBV12-4|NA
ASGSGTRRLEQF
>NA|TRBV7-6|NA
ASQGHQNTEAF
>many|TRBV25-1|NA
ASRGLAVGGDTQY
>NA|TRBV4-3|TRBD1
ASSRNRGGDTEAF
>NA|TRBV15|NA
ATSAGENYGYT
>many|TRBV12-3/TRBV12-4|NA
ASSLNEQF
>NA|TRBV2|TRBD2
ASNLGLAGGR
>few|TRBV4-2|NA
ASSQELEGVGTEAF
>NA|TRBV6-5|NA
ASSYLGLPEGSPLH
>few|TRBV18|NA
ASSPLGSSYNEQF
>NA|TRBV24-1|NA
ATSEGEGTYNSPLH
>NA|TRBV7-8|TRBD2
ASSYGTSGVYEQY
>NA|TRBV5-1|TRBD1
ASSLTAFRDRVNTGELF
>few|TRBV27|NA
ASIADPPYNEQF
>NA|TRBV2|TRBD2
ASNGLARGELF
>NA|TRBV6-2/TRBV6-3|TRBD1
ASRLRDRRYEQF
>NA|TRBV4-1|NA
ASSPYGGYNEQF
>NA|TRBV5-6|NA
ASSLWLNTEAF
>NA|TRBV6-2/TRBV6-3|NA
ASRFFEANEKLF
>few|TRBV2|NA
ASSGRGGGTDTQY
>NA|TRBV18|NA
ASSPNSNVRGEAF
>few|TRBV7-3|NA
ASSSDGHYTEAF
>few|TRBV5-1|TRBD2
ASSLEGGGAYNEQF
>many|TRBV5-5|TRBD2
ASSLGLAGGLAGELF
>few|TRBV2|TRBD2
ASRMGTSPGETQY
>NA|TRBV5-4|NA
ASSLTGNGEQY
>few|TRBV6-2/TRBV6-3|TRBD1
ASRQTGADTQY
>NA|TRBV19|TRBD2
ATRTSGGGYNEQF
>few|TRBV14|NA
ASSQRSLKTQY
>NA|TRBV4-2|NA
ASSQDPQGTQY
>NA|TRBV12-3/TRBV12-4|TRBD2
ASSSETIKTSGGFDTQY
>few|TRBV4-1|NA
ASSQGVWSSLASHTQY
>many|TRBV20-1|TRBD1
SAHTGAGNTIY
>NA|TRBV7-3|NA
ASSRTRSTGELF
>few|TRBV20-1|NA
SANRGGGRGETQY
>few|TRBV4-3|TRBD2
ASSQKEFPREGNEQF
>few|TRBV11-2|NA
ATWGGGTGSGELF
>NA|TRBV7-3|TRBD2
ASSPGTTTTDTQY
>few|TRBV4-3|NA
ASSFGRGGGQPQH
>NA|TRBV30|TRBD2
AVDSGGSQETQY